This TCR beta chain originates from a study of cytomegalovirus exposure and HLA in healthy donors. The CDR3 is 13 residues long. V dropped 10 bases and J dropped 0 bases, with 7 bases sitting between them. Per the germline V gene, CDR1 is MDHEN and CDR2 is SYDVKM. The PCR used 60 Vbeta and 13 Jbeta primers. Clones were sequenced by immunoSEQ multiplex PCR, and TCRdb holds only the in-frame ones, with some missing. The sample yields 120,000 to 150,000 clones, of which the top ten take up less than 3%. The sequence came from a man aged 35 to 55 in good health and CMV-seronegative. The sample consisted of PBMCs. This chain connects TRBV28 to TRBJ2-6, with D perhaps TRBD1 (5 bases). The CDR3 bases are TGTGCCACCAGGGCCTCTGGGGCCAACGTCCTGACTTTC. Translation gives CATRASGANVLTF.